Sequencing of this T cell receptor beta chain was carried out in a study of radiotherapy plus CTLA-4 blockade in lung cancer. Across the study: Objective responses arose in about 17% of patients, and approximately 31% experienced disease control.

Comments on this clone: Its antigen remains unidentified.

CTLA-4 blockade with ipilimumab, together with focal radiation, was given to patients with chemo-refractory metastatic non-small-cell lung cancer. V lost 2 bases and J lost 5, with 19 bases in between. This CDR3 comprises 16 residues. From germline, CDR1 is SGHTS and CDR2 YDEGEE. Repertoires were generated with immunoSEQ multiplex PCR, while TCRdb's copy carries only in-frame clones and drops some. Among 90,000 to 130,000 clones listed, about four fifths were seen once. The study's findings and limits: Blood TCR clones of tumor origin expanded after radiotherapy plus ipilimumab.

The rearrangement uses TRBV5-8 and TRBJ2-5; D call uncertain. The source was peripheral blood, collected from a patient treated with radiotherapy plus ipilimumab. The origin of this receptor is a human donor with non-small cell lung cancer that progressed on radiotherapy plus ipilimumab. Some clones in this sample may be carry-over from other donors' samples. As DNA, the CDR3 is TGTGCCAGCAGCTTTCAACTGGGAACCCTCCGGGAGACCCAGTACTTC. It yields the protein CASSFQLGTLRETQYF.